This entry features one T cell receptor (beta chain) sequence. This sample is part of a study of blood T cell repertoires in COVID-19. About the study: Samples taken during acute and convalescent COVID-19 were collected in the United States, Italy and Spain. PBMCs, B-cell-depleted T cells, or T cells provided the cDNA or gDNA that made up the material.

How the authors handled the data: How many nucleated cells were present was estimated from reference gene primer amplification. Assay: immunoSEQ multiplex PCR; the TCRdb copy retains only in-frame clones and omits some. Clonal size and the V and J genes are those of that table, whereas D and trimming came from the DNA. The table includes fewer than 300,000 clones, about 85% detected once. V was clipped by 8 bases and J by 4 bases, with 21 bases between them. CDR1 is LNHDA and CDR2 is SQIVND in the germline V gene (reference sequence). This CDR3 has 16 residues. The sequence derives from a human donor in a cohort sampled during active COVID-19. The chain combines TRBV19 with TRBJ1-5, with D possibly TRBD1 on 6 matching bases. The sequencing input was peripheral blood. CDR3 bases: TGTGCCAGTCTAGGGGTTCAGGGGAGACCTAATCAGCCCCAGCATTTT. As protein: CASLGVQGRPNQPQHF.